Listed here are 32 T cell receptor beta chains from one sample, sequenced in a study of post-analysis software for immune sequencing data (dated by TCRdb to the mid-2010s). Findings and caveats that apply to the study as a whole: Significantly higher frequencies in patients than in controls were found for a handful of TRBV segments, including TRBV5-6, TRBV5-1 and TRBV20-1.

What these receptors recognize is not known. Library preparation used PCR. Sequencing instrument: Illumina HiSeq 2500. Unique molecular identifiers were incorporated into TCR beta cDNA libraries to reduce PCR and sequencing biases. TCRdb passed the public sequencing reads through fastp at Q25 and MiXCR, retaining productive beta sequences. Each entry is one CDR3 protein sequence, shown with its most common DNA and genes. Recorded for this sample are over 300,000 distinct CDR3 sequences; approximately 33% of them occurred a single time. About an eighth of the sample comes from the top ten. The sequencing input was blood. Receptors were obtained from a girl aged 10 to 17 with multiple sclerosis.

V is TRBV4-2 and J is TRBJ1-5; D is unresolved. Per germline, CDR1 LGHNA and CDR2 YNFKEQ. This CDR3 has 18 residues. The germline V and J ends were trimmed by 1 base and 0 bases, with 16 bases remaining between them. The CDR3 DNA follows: TGTGCCAGCAGCCAAGGGGGTCGCCGACTGTATAGCAATCAGCCCCAGCATTTT. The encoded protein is CASSQGGRRLYSNQPQHF.

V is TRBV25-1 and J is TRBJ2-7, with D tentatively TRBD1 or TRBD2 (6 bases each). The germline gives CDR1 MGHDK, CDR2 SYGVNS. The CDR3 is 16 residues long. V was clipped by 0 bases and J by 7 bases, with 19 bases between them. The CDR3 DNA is TGTGCCAGCAGTGAATATTATCCGGGCAGGGGAGGAGAGCAGTACTTC. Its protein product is CASSEYYPGRGGEQYF.

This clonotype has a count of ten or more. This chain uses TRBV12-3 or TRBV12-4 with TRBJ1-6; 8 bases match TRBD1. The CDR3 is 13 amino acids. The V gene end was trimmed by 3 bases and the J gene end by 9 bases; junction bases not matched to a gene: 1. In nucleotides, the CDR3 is TGTGCCAGCAGTTTTGGACAGGGTTCACCCCTCCACTTT. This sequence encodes CASSFGQGSPLHF.

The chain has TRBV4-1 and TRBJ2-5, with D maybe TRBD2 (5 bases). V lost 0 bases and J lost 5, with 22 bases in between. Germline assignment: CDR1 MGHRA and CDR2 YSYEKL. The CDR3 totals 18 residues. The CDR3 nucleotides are TGCGCCAGCAGCCAAGAAGGGAGAGAACCGCTCACGGAGGAGACCCAGTACTTC. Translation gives CASSQEGREPLTEETQYF.

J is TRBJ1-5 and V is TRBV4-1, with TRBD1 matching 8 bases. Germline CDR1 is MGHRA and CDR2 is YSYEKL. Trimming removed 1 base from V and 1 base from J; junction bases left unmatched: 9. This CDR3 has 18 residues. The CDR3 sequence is CASSQGRGPPLSNQPQHF. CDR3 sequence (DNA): TGCGCCAGCAGCCAAGGCAGGGGGCCTCCTTTAAGCAATCAGCCCCAGCATTTT.

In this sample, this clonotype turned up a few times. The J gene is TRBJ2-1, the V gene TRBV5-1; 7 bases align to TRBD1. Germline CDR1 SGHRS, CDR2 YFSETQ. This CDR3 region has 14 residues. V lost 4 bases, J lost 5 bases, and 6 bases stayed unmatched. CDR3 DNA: TGCGCCAGCAGCACCGGGACAGTAAACAATGAGCAGTTCTTC. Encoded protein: CASSTGTVNNEQFF.

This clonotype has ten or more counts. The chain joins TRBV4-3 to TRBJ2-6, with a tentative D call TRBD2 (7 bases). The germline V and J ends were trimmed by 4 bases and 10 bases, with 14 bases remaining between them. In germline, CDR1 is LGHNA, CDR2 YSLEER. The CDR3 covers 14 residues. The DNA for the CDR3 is TGCGCCAGCAGCCCGTCGGGGGGCTGGAACGTCCTGACTTTC. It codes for CASSPSGGWNVLTF.

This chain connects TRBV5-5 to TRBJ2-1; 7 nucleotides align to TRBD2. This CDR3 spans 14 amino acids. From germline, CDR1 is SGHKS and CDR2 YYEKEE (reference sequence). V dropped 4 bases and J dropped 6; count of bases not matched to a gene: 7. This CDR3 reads CASSPRLASNEQFF. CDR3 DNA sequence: TGTGCCAGCAGCCCGCGACTAGCTTCCAATGAGCAGTTCTTC.

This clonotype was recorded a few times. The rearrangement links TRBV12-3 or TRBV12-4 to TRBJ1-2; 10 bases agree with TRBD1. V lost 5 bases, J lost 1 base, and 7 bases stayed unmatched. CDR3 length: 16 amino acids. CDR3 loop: CASSAGQGSFNYGYTF. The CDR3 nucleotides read TGTGCCAGCAGTGCGGGACAGGGGTCCTTTAACTATGGCTACACCTTC.

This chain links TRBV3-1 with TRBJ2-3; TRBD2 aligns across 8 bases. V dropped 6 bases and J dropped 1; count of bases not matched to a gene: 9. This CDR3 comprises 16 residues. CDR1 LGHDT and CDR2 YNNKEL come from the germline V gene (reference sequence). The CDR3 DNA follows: TGTGCCAGCAGTCGTACACTAGCGGAGGGCACAGATACGCAGTATTTT. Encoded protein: CASSRTLAEGTDTQYF.

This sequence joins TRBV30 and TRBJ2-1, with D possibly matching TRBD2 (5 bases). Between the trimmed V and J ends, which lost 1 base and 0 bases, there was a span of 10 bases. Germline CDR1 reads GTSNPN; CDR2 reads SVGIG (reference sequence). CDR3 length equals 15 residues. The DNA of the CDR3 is TGTGCCTGGAGTGGAGCGGCCTCCTCCTACAATGAGCAGTTCTTC. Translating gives CAWSGAASSYNEQFF.

The CDR3 nucleotides are TGCGCCAGCAGCTCGGGACGGCATCAGTACTTC. Translated: CASSSGRHQYF. The genes are TRBV5-1 and TRBJ2-7; possibly TRBD1 or TRBD2 for D (5 bases each). V was pared by 3 bases and J by 10 bases, with 11 bases between. Germline-derived CDR1 and CDR2 are SGHRS and YFSETQ. The CDR3 totals 11 residues.

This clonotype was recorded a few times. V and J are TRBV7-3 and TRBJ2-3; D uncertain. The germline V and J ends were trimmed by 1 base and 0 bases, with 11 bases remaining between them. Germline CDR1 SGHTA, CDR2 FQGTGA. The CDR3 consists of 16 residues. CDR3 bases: TGTGCCAGCAGCTTAAAGGGATCCCCTAGCACAGATACGCAGTATTTT. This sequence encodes CASSLKGSPSTDTQYF.

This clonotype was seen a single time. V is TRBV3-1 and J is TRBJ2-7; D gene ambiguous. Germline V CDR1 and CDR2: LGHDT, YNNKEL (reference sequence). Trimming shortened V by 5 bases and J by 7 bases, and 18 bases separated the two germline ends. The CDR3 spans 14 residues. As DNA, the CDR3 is TGTGCCAGCAGCTACCGAATCGCCTCCGGGGAGCAGTACTTC. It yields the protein CASSYRIASGEQYF.

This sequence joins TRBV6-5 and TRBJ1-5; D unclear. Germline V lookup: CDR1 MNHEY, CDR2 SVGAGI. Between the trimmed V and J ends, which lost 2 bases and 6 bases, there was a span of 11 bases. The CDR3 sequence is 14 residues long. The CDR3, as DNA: TGTGCCAGCAGTTACAGCGGATTTGGTCAGCCCCAGCATTTT. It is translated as CASSYSGFGQPQHF.

For the CDR3, the DNA is TGTGCCAGCAGCCAAGACTGGACCTACGAGCAGTACTTC. It is translated as CASSQDWTYEQYF. The chain combines TRBV7-2 with TRBJ2-7, with D unresolved. CDR1 and CDR2 from the germline V gene are SGHTA and FQGNSA. This CDR3 is 13 amino acids long. With 5 bases removed from V and 2 bases from J, the gap between germline ends came to 10 bases.

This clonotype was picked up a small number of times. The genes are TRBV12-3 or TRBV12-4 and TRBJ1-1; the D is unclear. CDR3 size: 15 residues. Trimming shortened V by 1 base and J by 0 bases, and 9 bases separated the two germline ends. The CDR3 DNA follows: TGTGCCAGCAGTTTAGAAGGGTTTGTGAACACTGAAGCTTTCTTT. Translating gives CASSLEGFVNTEAFF.

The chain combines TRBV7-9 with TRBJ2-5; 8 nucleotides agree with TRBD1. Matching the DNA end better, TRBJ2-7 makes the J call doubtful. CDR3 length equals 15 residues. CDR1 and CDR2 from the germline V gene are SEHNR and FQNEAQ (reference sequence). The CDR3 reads CASSLGQGVNHEQYF. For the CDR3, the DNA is TGTGCCAGCAGCCTTGGACAGGGAGTAAACCACGAGCAGTACTTC.

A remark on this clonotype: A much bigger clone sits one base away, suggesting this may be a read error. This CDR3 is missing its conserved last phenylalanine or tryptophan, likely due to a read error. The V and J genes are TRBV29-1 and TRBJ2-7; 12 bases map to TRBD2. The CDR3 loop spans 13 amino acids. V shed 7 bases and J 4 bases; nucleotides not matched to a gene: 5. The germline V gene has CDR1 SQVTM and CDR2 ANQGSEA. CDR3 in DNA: TGCAGCGCCTGGACTAGCGGGGCTTACGAGCAGTACTGC. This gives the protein CSAWTSGAYEQYC.

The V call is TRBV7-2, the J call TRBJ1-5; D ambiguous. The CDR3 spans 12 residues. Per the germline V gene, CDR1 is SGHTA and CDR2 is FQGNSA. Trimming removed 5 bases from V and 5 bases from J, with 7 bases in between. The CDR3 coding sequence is TGTGCCAGCAGCCAAGGTTATCAGCCCCAGCATTTT. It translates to CASSQGYQPQHF.

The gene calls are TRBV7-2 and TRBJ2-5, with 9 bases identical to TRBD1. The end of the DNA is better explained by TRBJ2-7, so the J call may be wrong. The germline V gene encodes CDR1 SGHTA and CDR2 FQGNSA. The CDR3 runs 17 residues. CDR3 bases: TGTGCCAGCAGCTTACTCGGGACAGGGAGGAGGTCCCACGAGCAGTACTTC. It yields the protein CASSLLGTGRRSHEQYF.

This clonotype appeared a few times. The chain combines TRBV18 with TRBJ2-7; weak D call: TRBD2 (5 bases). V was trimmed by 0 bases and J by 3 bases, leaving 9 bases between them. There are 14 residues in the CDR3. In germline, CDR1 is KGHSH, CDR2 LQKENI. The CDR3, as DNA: TGTGCCAGCTCACCACCCGGGATTATCTACGAGCAGTACTTC. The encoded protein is CASSPPGIIYEQYF.

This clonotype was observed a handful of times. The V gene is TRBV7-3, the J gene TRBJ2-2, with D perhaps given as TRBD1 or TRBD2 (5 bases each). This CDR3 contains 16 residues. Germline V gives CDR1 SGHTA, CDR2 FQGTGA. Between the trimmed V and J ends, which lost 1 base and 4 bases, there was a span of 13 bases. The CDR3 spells CASSLNGDAVTGELFF. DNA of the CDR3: TGTGCCAGCAGCTTAAACGGGGACGCGGTCACCGGGGAGCTGTTTTTT.

CDR3 DNA sequence: TGCAGCGTTTATCAAGAGACCCAGTACTTC. Translating gives CSVYQETQYF. The V gene is TRBV29-1, the J gene TRBJ2-5, with D hard to call. The germline CDR1 and CDR2 sequences are SQVTM and ANQGSEA. CDR3 length: 10 amino acids. V dropped 5 bases and J dropped 2 bases, with 3 bases sitting between them.

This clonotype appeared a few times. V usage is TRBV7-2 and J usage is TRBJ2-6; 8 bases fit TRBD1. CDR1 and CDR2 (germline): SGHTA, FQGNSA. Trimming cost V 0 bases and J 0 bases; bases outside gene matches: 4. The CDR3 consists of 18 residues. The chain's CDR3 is CASSLAGTGRSGANVLTF. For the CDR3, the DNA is TGTGCCAGCAGCTTAGCGGGGACAGGACGCTCTGGGGCCAACGTCCTGACTTTC. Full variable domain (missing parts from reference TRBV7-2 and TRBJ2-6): GAGVSQSPSNKVTEKGKDVELRCDPISGHTALYWYRQSLGQGLEFLIYFQGNSAPDKSGLPSDRFSAERTGGSVSTLTIQRTQQEDSAVYLCASSLAGTGRSGANVLTFGAGSRLTVL.

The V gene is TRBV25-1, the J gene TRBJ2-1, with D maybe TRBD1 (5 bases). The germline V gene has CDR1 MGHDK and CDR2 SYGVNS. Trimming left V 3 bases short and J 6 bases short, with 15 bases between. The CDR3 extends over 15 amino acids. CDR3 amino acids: CASSDGSDNCNEQFF. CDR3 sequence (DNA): TGTGCCAGCAGTGATGGCTCGGACAACTGCAATGAGCAGTTCTTC.

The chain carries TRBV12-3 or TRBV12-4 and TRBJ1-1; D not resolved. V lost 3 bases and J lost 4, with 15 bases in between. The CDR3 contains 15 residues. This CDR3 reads CASSFFAGGSTEAFF. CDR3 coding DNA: TGTGCCAGCAGTTTCTTTGCGGGTGGCAGCACTGAAGCTTTCTTT.

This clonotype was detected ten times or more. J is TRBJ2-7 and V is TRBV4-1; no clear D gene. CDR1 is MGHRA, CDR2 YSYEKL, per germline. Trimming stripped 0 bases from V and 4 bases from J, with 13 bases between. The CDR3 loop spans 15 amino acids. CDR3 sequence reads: CASSQEATSSYEQYF. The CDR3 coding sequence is TGCGCCAGCAGCCAAGAAGCCACCAGCTCTTACGAGCAGTACTTC.

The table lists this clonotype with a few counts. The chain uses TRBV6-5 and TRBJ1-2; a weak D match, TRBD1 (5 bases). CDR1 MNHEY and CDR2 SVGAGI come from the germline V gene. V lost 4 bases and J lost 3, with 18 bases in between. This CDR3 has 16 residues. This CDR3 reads CASSFSTGEVYYGYTF. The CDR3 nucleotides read TGTGCCAGCAGTTTTAGTACAGGAGAAGTTTACTATGGCTACACCTTC.

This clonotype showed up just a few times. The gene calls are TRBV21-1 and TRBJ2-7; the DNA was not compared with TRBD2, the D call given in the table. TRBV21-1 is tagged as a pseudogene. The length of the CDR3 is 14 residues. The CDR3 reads CASRPRGVTYEQYF. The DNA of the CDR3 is TGTGCCAGCAGACCGCGGGGGGTGACCTACGAGCAGTACTTC.

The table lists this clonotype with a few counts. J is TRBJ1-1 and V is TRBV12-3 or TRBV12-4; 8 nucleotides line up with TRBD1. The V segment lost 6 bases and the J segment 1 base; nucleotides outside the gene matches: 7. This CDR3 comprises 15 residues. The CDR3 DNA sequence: TGTGCCAGCAGCCCGGGACAGGAACGGAACACTGAAGCTTTCTTT. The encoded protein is CASSPGQERNTEAFF.

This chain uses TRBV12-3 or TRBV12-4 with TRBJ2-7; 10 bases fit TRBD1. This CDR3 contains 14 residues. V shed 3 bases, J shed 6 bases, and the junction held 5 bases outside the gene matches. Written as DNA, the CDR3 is TGTGCCAGCAGTTTCTTGGACAGGGGGATCGAGCAGTACTTC. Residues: CASSFLDRGIEQYF.